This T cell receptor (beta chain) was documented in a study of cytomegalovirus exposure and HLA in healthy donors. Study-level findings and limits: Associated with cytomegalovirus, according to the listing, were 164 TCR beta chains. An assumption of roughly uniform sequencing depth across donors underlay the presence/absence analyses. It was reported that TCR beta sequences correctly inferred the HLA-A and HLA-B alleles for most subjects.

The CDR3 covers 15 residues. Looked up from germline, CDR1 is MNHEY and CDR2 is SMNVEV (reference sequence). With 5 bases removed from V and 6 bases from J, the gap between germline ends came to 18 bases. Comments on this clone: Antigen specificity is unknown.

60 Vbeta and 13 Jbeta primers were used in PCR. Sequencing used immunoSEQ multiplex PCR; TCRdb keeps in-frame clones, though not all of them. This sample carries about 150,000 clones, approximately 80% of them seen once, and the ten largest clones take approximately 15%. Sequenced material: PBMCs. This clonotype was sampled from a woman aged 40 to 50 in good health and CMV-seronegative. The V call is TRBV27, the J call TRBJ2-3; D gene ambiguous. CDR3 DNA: TGTGCCAGCAGTCTTACGGTCTCTCCCAGGGATACGCAGTATTTT. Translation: CASSLTVSPRDTQYF.